Following are 13 T cell receptor beta chains from one sample sequenced in a study of shared clonotypes between healthy human individuals. The assay was immunoSEQ multiplex PCR, and TCRdb's table has in-frame clones only and misses some. The table shows a few hundred thousand clones, with 97% occurring only once. Sequenced input: naive CD4+ T cells sorted from blood. Sample subset: CD45RA+ positively selected. These receptor sequences come from a woman in her twenties or thirties in good health.

This chain links TRBV7-2 with TRBJ2-7; D unresolved. Deletions cut 5 bases from V and 1 base from J, with 15 bases between. The germline CDR1 and CDR2 sequences are SGHTA and FQGNSA. The CDR3 length is 15 residues. CDR3: CASSPRSGASYEQYF. As DNA, the CDR3 is TGTGCCAGCAGCCCAAGGTCTGGTGCATCCTACGAGCAGTACTTC.

The chain recombines TRBV14 with TRBJ1-6, with D tentatively TRBD1 (5 bases). The CDR3 covers 16 residues. CDR1 is SGHDN, CDR2 FVKESK, per germline. V was clipped by 2 bases and J by 6 bases, with 14 bases between them. CDR3 sequence reads: CASSQTRDPRNSPLHF. The DNA for the CDR3 is TGTGCCAGCAGCCAAACCCGGGACCCTCGTAATTCACCCCTCCACTTT.

The chain employs TRBV6-5 and TRBJ2-1; D perhaps matches TRBD2 (5 bases). Germline V CDR1 and CDR2: MNHEY, SVGAGI. Between the trimmed V and J ends, which lost 0 bases and 0 bases, there was a span of 9 bases. The CDR3 runs to 16 residues. The CDR3 region is CASSYSGRHSYNEQFF. CDR3 bases: TGTGCCAGCAGTTACTCAGGGAGACACTCCTACAATGAGCAGTTCTTC.

V gene TRBV25-1 combines with J gene TRBJ2-7, with 8 bases lining up with TRBD2. Germline-derived CDR1 and CDR2 are MGHDK and SYGVNS. CDR3 length: 15 amino acids. Germline trimming cut 0 bases from V and 3 bases from J; bases unmatched to any gene: 4. The CDR3 bases are TGTGCCAGCAGTGAATATTCCGGGAGGGGCTACGAGCAGTACTTC. Translated: CASSEYSGRGYEQYF.

The V gene is TRBV29-1, the J gene TRBJ2-1; D possibly matches TRBD1 or TRBD2 (5 bases each). CDR3 length: 14 amino acids. CDR1 is SQVTM, CDR2 ANQGSEA, per germline. Trimming removed 7 bases at V and 4 bases at J, with 17 bases between. CDR3 in amino acids: CSARDRLTYNEQFF. The CDR3 DNA reads as TGCAGCGCCCGGGACCGTCTTACTTACAATGAGCAGTTCTTC.

The gene calls are TRBV5-1 and TRBJ2-1; 9 nucleotides match TRBD1. V was clipped by 7 bases and J by 6 bases; unmatched bases: 11. The CDR3 contains 15 residues. Germline CDR1 reads SGHRS; CDR2 reads YFSETQ. The CDR3 nucleotides read TGCGCCAGCGCCCTCCCGCAGGGACAGGGCAATGAGCAGTTCTTC. Encoded protein: CASALPQGQGNEQFF.

The CDR3, as DNA: TGTGCCAGCAGTCAGGAGACAGGGTGGGGCTATGGCTACACCTTC. Its protein is CASSQETGWGYGYTF. The chain couples TRBV2 to TRBJ1-2; TRBD1 aligns across 7 bases. In germline, CDR1 is SNHLY, CDR2 FYNNEI. Germline trimming cut 5 bases from V and 4 bases from J; bases unmatched to any gene: 10. The CDR3 consists of 15 residues. The complete variable domain, with remaining parts taken from reference TRBV2 and TRBJ1-2, reads EPEVTQTPSHQVTQMGQEVILRCVPISNHLYFYWYRQILGQKVEFLVSFYNNEISEKSEIFDDQFSVERPDGSNFTLKIRSTKLEDSAMYFCASSQETGWGYGYTFGSGTRLTVV.

This clone occurred once. The chain combines TRBV28 with TRBJ2-1; no clear D. CDR1 and CDR2 (germline): MDHEN, SYDVKM. This CDR3 comprises 19 residues. V was pared by 4 bases and J by 5 bases, with 27 bases between. CDR3 protein: CASSSPNKVFGVLHNEQFF. CDR3 nucleotides: TGTGCCAGCAGTTCGCCGAACAAAGTTTTCGGAGTTCTCCACAATGAGCAGTTCTTC.

V usage is TRBV27 and J usage is TRBJ2-1; tentatively, D is TRBD2 (5 bases). The CDR3 extends over 15 amino acids. V shed 6 bases and J shed 8 bases, with 20 bases lying between them. Germline values: CDR1 MNHEY, CDR2 SMNVEV (reference sequence). CDR3 residues: CASSPKGRVFYEQFF. For the CDR3, the DNA is TGTGCCAGCAGCCCTAAAGGGAGAGTCTTCTATGAGCAGTTCTTC.

The chain employs TRBV28 and TRBJ2-3; TRBD1 matches at 10 bases. There are 17 residues in the CDR3. The V segment lost 3 bases and the J segment 8 bases; nucleotides outside the gene matches: 14. CDR1 is MDHEN and CDR2 is SYDVKM in the germline V gene. Here the CDR3 reads CASSLAGTGALSATQYF. The CDR3, as DNA: TGTGCCAGCAGTTTGGCTGGGACAGGGGCGCTTTCGGCTACGCAGTATTTT. The whole variable domain, filled in from reference TRBV28 and TRBJ2-3, reads DVKVTQSSRYLVKRTGEKVFLECVQDMDHENMFWYRQDPGLGLRLIYFSYDVKMKEKGDIPEGYSVSREKKERFSLILESASTNQTSMYLCASSLAGTGALSATQYFGPGTRLTVL.

In its sample, this clone was seen once. The chain links TRBV18 to TRBJ1-1; D not certain. Per germline, CDR1 KGHSH and CDR2 LQKENI. The CDR3 covers 14 residues. V shed 1 base and J shed 6 bases, with 12 bases lying between them. Written as DNA, the CDR3 is TGTGCCAGCTCACCACAGGGTTCTCCCGCTGAAGCTTTCTTT. It translates to CASSPQGSPAEAFF. Supplemented by reference TRBV18 and TRBJ1-1, the full variable domain reads NAGVMQNPRHLVRRRGQEARLRCSPMKGHSHVYWYRQLPEEGLKFMVYLQKENIIDESGMPKERFSAEFPKEGPSILRIQQVVRGDSAAYFCASSPQGSPAEAFFGQGTRLTVV.

This chain joins TRBV2 and TRBJ1-1; D is ambiguous. CDR3 size: 14 residues. Trimming shortened V by 2 bases and J by 3 bases, and 10 bases separated the two germline ends. Germline loops: CDR1 SNHLY, CDR2 FYNNEI. The CDR3 region has the DNA TGTGCCAGCAGTGAAAAGGTATGGGACACTGAAGCTTTCTTT. Its translation is CASSEKVWDTEAFF. Drawing the rest from reference TRBV2 and TRBJ1-1, the complete variable domain is EPEVTQTPSHQVTQMGQEVILRCVPISNHLYFYWYRQILGQKVEFLVSFYNNEISEKSEIFDDQFSVERPDGSNFTLKIRSTKLEDSAMYFCASSEKVWDTEAFFGQGTRLTVV.

The chain combines TRBV7-9 with TRBJ2-3, with 8 bases identical to TRBD2. The germline gives CDR1 SEHNR, CDR2 FQNEAQ (reference sequence). There are 14 residues in the CDR3. J lost 4 bases, V lost 3 bases, and 3 bases had no gene match. In DNA form, the CDR3 reads TGTGCCAGCAGCTTGCTGACTAGCGCAGATACGCAGTATTTT. Encoded protein: CASSLLTSADTQYF.